These 11 T cell receptor beta chains came from one sample sequenced in a study of CXCR3-negative and CXCR3-positive naive CD8 T cells. The method, 5' RACE with UMI labels, was used to prepare the TRB cDNA libraries. TCRdb reprocessed the 5' RACE reads and stores each CDR3 protein as one record, lacking DNA. In all, the sample yields 100,000 to 150,000 distinct CDR3 sequences. The specimen was naive CXCR3- CD8+ T cells from blood. As for subset: CD45RO-CCR7+CD27+CD95- naive CD8+ T cells lacking CXCR3 (TNR3-). These receptor sequences come from a human donor in good health. Some clones in this sample may be carry-over from other donors' samples.

The J gene is TRBJ1-1, the V gene TRBV6-6; absent DNA, TCRdb's TRBD1 call cannot be checked. This CDR3 has 15 amino acids. CDR1 is MNHNY and CDR2 is SVGAGI in the germline V gene (reference sequence). The CDR3 sequence: CASSYSGGMNTEAFF.

The chain carries TRBV12-3 or TRBV12-4 and TRBJ2-7; the TCRdb D gene call, TRBD1, has no DNA to confirm it. The CDR3 totals 15 residues. CDR3 loop: CASSGGDRGVYEQYF.

V and J are TRBV28 and TRBJ2-3; TCRdb lists TRBD1, though no DNA is available to test this call. The CDR3 extends over 17 amino acids. Germline values: CDR1 MDHEN, CDR2 SYDVKM. CDR3 in amino acids: CASTLPGTGTIADTQYF.

V and J are TRBV6-6 and TRBJ2-7; TCRdb returns TRBD1, unconfirmable since there is no DNA. The CDR3 runs to 17 residues. Germline V gene sequence: CDR1 MNHNY, CDR2 SVGAGI (reference sequence). CDR3: CASSYLPPLAGVYEQYF.

This chain uses TRBV10-3 with TRBJ2-7; with no DNA, the TCRdb D assignment of TRBD1 cannot be verified. The CDR3 loop spans 14 amino acids. CDR1 and CDR2 from the germline V gene are ENHRY and SYGVKD. The CDR3 loop is CAISEPDRAGEQYF.

The CDR3 is CASSVTNYNEQFF. The chain uses TRBV2 and TRBJ2-1. The CDR3 has 13 residues. In germline, CDR1 is SNHLY, CDR2 FYNNEI.

The CDR3 spells CSAGGVGAYGYTF. The chain employs TRBV29-1 and TRBJ1-2. Per the germline V gene, CDR1 is SQVTM and CDR2 is ANQGSEA. CDR3 size: 13 residues.

V usage is TRBV5-1 and J usage is TRBJ1-2; TCRdb selects TRBD1, and the lack of DNA leaves this call unchecked. The CDR3 has 17 residues. The V gene's germline CDR1 is SGHRS and CDR2 YFSETQ. The CDR3 loop reads CASRRGTGDLTNYGYTF.

The chain is built from TRBV10-3 and TRBJ1-2. The CDR3 has 14 amino acids. The germline V gene encodes CDR1 ENHRY and CDR2 SYGVKD. CDR3 in amino acids: CAISFRRANYGYTF.

V gene TRBV7-9 combines with J gene TRBJ2-1; no DNA is available, so the TRBD2 call from TCRdb remains unchecked. This CDR3 region has 14 residues. Germline V gene lookup returns CDR1 SEHNR and CDR2 FQNEAQ (reference sequence). CDR3 region: CASVAGGLYNEQFF. The whole variable domain, filled in from reference TRBV7-9 and TRBJ2-1, reads DTGVSQNPRHKITKRGQNVTFRCDPISEHNRLYWYRQTLGQGPEFLTYFQNEAQLEKSRLLSDRFSAERPKGSFSTLEIQRTEQGDSAMYLCASVAGGLYNEQFFGPGTRLTVL.

V usage is TRBV27 and J usage is TRBJ2-7; the D call from TCRdb, TRBD2, cannot be confirmed without DNA. This CDR3 is 15 amino acids long. CDR1 MNHEY and CDR2 SMNVEV come from the germline V gene (reference sequence). CDR3 protein: CASSLFSGRRHEQYF.